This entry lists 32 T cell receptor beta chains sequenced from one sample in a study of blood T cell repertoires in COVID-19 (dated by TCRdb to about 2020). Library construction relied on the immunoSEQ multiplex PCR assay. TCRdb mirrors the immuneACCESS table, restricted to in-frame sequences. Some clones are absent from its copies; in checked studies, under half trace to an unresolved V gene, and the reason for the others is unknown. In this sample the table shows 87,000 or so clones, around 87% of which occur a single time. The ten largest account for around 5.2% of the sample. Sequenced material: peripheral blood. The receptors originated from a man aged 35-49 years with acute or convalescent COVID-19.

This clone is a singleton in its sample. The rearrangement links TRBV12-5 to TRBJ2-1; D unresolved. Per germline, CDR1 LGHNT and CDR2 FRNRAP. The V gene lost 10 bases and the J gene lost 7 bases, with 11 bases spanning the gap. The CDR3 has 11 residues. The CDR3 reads CATREMNEQFF. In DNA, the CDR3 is TGTGCTACCCGCGAGATGAATGAGCAGTTCTTC.

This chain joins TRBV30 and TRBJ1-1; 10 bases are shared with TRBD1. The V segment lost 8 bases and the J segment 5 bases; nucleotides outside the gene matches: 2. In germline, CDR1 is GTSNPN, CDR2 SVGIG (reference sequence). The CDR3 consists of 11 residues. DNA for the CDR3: TGTGCCGGGGACAGGGGAACTGAAGCTTTCTTT. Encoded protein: CAGDRGTEAFF.

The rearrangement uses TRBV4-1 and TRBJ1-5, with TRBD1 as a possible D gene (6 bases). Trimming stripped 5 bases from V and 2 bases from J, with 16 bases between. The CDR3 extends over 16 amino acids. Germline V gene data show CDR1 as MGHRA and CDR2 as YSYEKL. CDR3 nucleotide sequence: TGCGCCAGCAGCAATACAGGGTACGGTGGCAATCAGCCCCAGCATTTT. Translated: CASSNTGYGGNQPQHF.

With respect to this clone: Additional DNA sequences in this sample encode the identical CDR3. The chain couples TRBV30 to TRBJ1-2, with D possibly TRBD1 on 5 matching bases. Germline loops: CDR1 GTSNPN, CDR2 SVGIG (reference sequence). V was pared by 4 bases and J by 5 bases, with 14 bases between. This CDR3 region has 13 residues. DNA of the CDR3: TGTGCCTGGAAGGGGCAGGGCCCTTATGGCTACACCTTC. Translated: CAWKGQGPYGYTF.

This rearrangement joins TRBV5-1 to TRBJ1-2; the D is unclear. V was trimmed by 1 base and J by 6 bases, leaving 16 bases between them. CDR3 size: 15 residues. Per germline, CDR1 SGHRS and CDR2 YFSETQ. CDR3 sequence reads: CASSLWSDTVDGYTF. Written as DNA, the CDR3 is TGCGCCAGCAGCTTGTGGTCAGACACGGTTGATGGCTACACCTTC.

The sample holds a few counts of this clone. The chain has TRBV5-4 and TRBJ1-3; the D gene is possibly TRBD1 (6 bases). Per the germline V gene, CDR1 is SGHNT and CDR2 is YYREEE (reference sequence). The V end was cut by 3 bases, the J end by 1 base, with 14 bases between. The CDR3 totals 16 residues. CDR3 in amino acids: CASSSRMGASGNTIYF. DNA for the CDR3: TGTGCCAGCAGCTCCCGGATGGGGGCTTCTGGAAACACCATATATTTT.

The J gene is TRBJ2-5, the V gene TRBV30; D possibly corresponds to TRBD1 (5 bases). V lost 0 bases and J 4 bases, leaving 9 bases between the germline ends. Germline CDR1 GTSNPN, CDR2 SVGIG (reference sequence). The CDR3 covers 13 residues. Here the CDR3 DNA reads TGTGCCTGGAGTGTCCAGGGCGGAGAGACCCAGTACTTC. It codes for CAWSVQGGETQYF.

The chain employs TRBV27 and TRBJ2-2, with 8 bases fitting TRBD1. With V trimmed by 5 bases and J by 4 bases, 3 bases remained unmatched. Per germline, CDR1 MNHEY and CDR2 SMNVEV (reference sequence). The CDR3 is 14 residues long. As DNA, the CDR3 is TGTGCCAGCAGTCAGGGGGCGACCACCGGGGAGCTGTTTTTT. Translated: CASSQGATTGELFF.

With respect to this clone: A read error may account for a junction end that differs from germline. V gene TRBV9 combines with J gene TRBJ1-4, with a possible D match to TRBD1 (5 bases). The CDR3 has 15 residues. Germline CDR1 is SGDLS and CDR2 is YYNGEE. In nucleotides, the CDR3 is TGTGCCAGCAGCGTAGCGGGGGGGTTGGATGAAAAACCGTTTTTT. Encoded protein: CASSVAGGLDEKPFF.

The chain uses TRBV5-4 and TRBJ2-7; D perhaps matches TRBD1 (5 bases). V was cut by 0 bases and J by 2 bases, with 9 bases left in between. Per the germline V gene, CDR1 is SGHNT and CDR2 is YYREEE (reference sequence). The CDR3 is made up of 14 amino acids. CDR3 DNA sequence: TGTGCCAGCAGCTTGGACCCAGGGACCTACGAGCAGTACTTC. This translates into CASSLDPGTYEQYF.

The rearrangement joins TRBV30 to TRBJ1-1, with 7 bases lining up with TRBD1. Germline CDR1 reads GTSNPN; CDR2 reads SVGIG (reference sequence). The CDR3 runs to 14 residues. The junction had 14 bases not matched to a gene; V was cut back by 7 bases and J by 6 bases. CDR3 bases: TGTGCCTTGTCAGGGGGGAGAAAGACCCCTGAAGCTTTCTTT. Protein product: CALSGGRKTPEAFF. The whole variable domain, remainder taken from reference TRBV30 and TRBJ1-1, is SQTIHQWPATLVQPVGSPLSLECTVEGTSNPNLYWYRQAAGRGLQLLFYSVGIGQISSEVPQNLSASRPQDRQFILSSKKLLLSDSGFYLCALSGGRKTPEAFFGQGTRLTVV.

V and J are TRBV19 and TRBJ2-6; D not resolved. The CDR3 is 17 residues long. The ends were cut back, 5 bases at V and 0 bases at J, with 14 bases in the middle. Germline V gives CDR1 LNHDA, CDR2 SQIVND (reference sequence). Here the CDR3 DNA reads TGTGCCAGTAGTTTCTTATTTATAGACTCTGGGGCCAACGTCCTGACTTTC. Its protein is CASSFLFIDSGANVLTF.

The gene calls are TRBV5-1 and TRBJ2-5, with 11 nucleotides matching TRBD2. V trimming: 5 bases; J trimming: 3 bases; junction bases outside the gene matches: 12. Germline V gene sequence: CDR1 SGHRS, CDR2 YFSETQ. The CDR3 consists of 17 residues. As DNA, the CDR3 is TGCGCCAGCAGGGGATTCTCGGCTAGCGGGGGGAAAGAGACCCAGTACTTC. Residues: CASRGFSASGGKETQYF.

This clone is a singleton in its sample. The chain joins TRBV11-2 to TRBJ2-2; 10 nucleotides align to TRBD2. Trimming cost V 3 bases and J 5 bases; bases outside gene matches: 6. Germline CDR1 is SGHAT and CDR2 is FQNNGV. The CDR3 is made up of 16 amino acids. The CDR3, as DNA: TGTGCCAGCAGCTTCTCTAGCGGGAGAATGACCGGGGAGCTGTTTTTT. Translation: CASSFSSGRMTGELFF.

Written as DNA, the CDR3 is TGTGCCAGCAGTGATACCCGGGACAGGGGATTTAATTCACCCCTCCACTTT. Amino acid sequence: CASSDTRDRGFNSPLHF. J is TRBJ1-6 and V is TRBV27; 10 bases are a match to TRBD1. V lost 5 bases and J lost 6; bases outside the gene matches: 10. Germline-derived CDR1 and CDR2 are MNHEY and SMNVEV (reference sequence). The CDR3 runs to 17 residues.

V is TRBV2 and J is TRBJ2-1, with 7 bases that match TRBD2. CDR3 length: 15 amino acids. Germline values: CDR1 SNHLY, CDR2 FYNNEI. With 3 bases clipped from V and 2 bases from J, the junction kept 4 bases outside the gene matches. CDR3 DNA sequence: TGTGCCAGCAGTGAGAGCGGGAACACCTACAATGAGCAGTTCTTC. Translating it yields CASSESGNTYNEQFF.

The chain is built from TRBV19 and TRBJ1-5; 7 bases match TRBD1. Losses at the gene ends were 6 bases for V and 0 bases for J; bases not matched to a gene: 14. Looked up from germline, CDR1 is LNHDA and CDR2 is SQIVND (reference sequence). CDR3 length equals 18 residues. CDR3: CASRPSRTGQYSNQPQHF. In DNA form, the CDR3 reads TGTGCCAGTAGACCCTCCCGGACAGGCCAATATAGCAATCAGCCCCAGCATTTT.

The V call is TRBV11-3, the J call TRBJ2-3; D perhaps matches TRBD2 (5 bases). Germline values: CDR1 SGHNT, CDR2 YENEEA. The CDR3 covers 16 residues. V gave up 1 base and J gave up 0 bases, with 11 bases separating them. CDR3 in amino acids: CASSLGGYSSTDTQYF. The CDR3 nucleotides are TGTGCCAGCAGCTTAGGAGGGTACTCTAGCACAGATACGCAGTATTTT.

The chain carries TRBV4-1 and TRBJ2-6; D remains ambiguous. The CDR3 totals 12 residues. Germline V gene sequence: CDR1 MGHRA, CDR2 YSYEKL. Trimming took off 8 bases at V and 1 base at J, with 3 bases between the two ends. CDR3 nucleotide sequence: TGCGCCAGCGCGTCTGGGGCCAACGTCCTGACTTTC. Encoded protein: CASASGANVLTF.

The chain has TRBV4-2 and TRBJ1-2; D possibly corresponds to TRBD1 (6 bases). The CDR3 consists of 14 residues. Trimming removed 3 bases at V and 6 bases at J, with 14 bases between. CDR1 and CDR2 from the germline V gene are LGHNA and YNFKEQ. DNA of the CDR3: TGTGCCAGCAGCCACGGGGGGGCCACAGATGGCTACACCTTC. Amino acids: CASSHGGATDGYTF.

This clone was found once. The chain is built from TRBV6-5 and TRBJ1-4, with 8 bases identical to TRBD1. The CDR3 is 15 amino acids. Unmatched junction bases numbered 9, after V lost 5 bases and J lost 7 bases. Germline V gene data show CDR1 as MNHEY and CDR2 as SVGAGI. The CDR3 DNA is TGTGCCAGCAGTATCTCGGGGACAGGCTCTGAAAAACTGTTTTTT. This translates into CASSISGTGSEKLFF.

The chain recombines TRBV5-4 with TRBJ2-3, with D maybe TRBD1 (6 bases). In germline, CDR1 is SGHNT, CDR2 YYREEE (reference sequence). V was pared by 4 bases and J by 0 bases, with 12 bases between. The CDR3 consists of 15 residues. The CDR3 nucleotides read TGTGCCAGCAGCCTCCCCGACAGGAGCACAGATACGCAGTATTTT. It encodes CASSLPDRSTDTQYF.

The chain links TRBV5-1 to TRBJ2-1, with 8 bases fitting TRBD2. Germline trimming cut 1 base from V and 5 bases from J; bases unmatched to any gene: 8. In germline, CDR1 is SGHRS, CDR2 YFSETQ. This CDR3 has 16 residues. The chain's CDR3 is CASSLKSGSPHNEQFF. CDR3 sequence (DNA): TGCGCCAGCAGCTTGAAGAGCGGGAGCCCCCACAATGAGCAGTTCTTC. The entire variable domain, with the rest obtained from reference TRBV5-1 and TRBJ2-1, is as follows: KAGVTQTPRYLIKTRGQQVTLSCSPISGHRSVSWYQQTPGQGLQFLFEYFSETQRNKGNFPGRFSGRQFSNSRSEMNVSTLELGDSALYLCASSLKSGSPHNEQFFGPGTRLTVL.

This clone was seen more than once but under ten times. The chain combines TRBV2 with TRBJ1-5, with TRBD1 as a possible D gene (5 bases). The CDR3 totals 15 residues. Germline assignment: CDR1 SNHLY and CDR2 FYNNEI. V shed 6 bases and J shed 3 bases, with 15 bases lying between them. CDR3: CASSLPTAFNQPQHF. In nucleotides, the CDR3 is TGTGCCAGCAGCCTACCGACAGCTTTCAATCAGCCCCAGCATTTT. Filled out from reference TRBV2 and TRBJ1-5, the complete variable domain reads EPEVTQTPSHQVTQMGQEVILRCVPISNHLYFYWYRQILGQKVEFLVSFYNNEISEKSEIFDDQFSVERPDGSNFTLKIRSTKLEDSAMYFCASSLPTAFNQPQHFGDGTRLSIL.

CDR3 sequence reads: CASSLGLAGAYEQFF. The CDR3 DNA sequence: TGTGCCAGCAGCTTAGGGCTAGCGGGAGCATATGAGCAGTTCTTC. The chain joins TRBV11-2 to TRBJ2-1, with 10 bases matching TRBD2. After removal of 1 base from V and 8 bases from J, the junction contained 5 bases not matched to a gene. The CDR3 has 15 amino acids. Germline lookup yields CDR1 SGHAT and CDR2 FQNNGV. Supplemented by reference TRBV11-2 and TRBJ2-1, the full variable domain reads EAGVAQSPRYKIIEKRQSVAFWCNPISGHATLYWYQQILGQGPKLLIQFQNNGVVDDSQLPKDRFSAERLKGVDSTLKIQPAKLEDSAVYLCASSLGLAGAYEQFFGPGTRLTVL.

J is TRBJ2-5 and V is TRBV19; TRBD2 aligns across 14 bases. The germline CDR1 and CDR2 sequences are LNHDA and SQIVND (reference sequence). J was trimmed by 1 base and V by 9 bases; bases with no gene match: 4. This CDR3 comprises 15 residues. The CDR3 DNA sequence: TGTGCCAGCAAAGGACTAGCGGGGGGCCAAGAGACCCAGTACTTC. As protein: CASKGLAGGQETQYF.

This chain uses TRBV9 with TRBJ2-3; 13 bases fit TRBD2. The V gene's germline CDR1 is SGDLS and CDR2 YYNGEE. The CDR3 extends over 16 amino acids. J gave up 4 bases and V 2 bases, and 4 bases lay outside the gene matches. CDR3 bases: TGTGCCAGCAGCGTCACTAGCGGGGGGGCCCCAGATACGCAGTATTTT. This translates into CASSVTSGGAPDTQYF.

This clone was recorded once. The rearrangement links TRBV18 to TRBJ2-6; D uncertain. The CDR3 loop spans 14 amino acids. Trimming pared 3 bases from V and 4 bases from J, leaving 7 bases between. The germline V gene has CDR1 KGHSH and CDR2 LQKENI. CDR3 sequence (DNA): TGTGCCAGCTCACCCGGCGGCGGGGCCAACGTCCTGACTTTC. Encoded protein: CASSPGGGANVLTF.

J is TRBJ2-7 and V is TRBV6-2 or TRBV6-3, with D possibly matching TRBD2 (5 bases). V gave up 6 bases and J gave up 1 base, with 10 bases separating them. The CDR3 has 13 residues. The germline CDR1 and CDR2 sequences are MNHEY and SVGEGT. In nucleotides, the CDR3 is TGTGCCAGCAGCCGGGGAGAATCCTACGAGCAGTACTTC. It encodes CASSRGESYEQYF.

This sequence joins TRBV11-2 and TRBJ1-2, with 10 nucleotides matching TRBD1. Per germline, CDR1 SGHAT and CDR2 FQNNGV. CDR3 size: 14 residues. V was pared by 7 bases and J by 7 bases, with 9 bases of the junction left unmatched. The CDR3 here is CASTPMDRGFGYTF. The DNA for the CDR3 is TGTGCCAGCACCCCAATGGACAGGGGGTTTGGCTACACCTTC.

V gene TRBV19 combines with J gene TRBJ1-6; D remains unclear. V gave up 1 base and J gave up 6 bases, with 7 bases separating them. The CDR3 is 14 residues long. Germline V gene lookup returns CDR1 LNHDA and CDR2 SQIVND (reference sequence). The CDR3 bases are TGTGCCAGTAGTATAGTTGGCTCTAATTCACCCCTCCACTTT. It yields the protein CASSIVGSNSPLHF.

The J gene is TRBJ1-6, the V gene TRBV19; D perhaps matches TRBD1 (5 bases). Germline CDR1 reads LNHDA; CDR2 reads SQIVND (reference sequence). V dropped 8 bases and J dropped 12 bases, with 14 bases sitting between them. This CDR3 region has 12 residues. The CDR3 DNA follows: TGTGCCAGTCCCCGCCCTGACAGACCCCTCCACTTT. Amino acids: CASPRPDRPLHF. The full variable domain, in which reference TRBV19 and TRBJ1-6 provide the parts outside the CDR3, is DGGITQSPKYLFRKEGQNVTLSCEQNLNHDAMYWYRQDPGQGLRLIYYSQIVNDFQKGDIAEGYSVSREKKESFPLTVTSAQKNPTAFYLCASPRPDRPLHFGNGTRLTVT.